This section outlines one T cell receptor beta chain sequence together with its context. This sample was taken from a study of CD8 T cells in Susac syndrome. In germline, CDR1 is DFQATT, CDR2 SNEGSKA (reference sequence). The CDR3 is 13 amino acids. With 5 bases removed from V and 4 bases from J, the gap between germline ends came to 13 bases. With random hexamers, reverse transcription was performed on about 0.45 to 1 ug of RNA. Via MiXCR, TCRdb re-called the immunoSEQ multiplex PCR reads, giving one row per CDR3 protein. The repertoire holds under 300,000 distinct CDR3 sequences, with 90% to 96% as singletons.

The chain carries TRBV20-1 and TRBJ2-3, with TRBD2 as a possible D gene (5 bases). This sequence was found in a human donor with Susac syndrome. What was sequenced was CD4+ T cells from PBMCs. In DNA, the CDR3 is TGCAGTGCTCCGTGGACGGAGGCAGATACGCAGTATTTT. This codes for CSAPWTEADTQYF.